The 20 T cell receptor beta chains below all came from one sample that was sequenced in a study of blood T cells in healthy people across ages (dated by TCRdb to between 2014 and 2017). Receptor libraries were prepared by 5' RACE. Sequenced using an Illumina HiSeq 2500. A second PCR of roughly 7 to 11 cycles was run with a J-beta primer mix and a sample-barcoded 5' primer. The raw public reads went through TCRdb reprocessing: fastp at Q25, MiXCR clone calling, in-frame beta chains kept. Each record represents a unique CDR3 protein, reported with the most common genes and DNA among its rows. The sample has 1.5 million to 2 million distinct CDR3 sequences on record, 40% to 55% of them singletons. 2% to 2.5% of the sample comes from the top ten. The material sequenced was blood. The origin of the receptors is a woman between 35 and 50 years old in good health.

The chain recombines TRBV25-1 with TRBJ2-1; 12 nucleotides agree with TRBD2. The germline gives CDR1 MGHDK, CDR2 SYGVNS. V shed 2 bases and J 9 bases; nucleotides not matched to a gene: 8. This CDR3 is 16 amino acids long. The CDR3 region is CASSETLAGGRSEQFF. The CDR3 DNA sequence: TGTGCCAGCAGTGAAACCCTAGCGGGGGGGCGTAGTGAGCAGTTCTTC.

The genes are TRBV7-2 and TRBJ1-5; D might be TRBD1 (5 bases). CDR1 and CDR2 (germline): SGHTA, FQGNSA. V was pared by 1 base and J by 11 bases, with 9 bases between. CDR3 length: 12 residues. DNA of the CDR3: TGTGCCAGCAGCTTAGGGGGGTCTTCCCAGCATTTT. This gives the protein CASSLGGSSQHF.

This clonotype was seen only a few times. This sequence joins TRBV7-9 and TRBJ2-5; TRBD2 matches 9 bases. The V segment lost 1 base and the J segment 3 bases; nucleotides outside the gene matches: 6. The CDR3 is made up of 16 amino acids. The germline V gene has CDR1 SEHNR and CDR2 FQNEAQ (reference sequence). For the CDR3, the DNA is TGTGCCAGCAGCTTAGGGGGACGACTAGCGGAAGAGACCCAGTACTTC. It is translated as CASSLGGRLAEETQYF.

This rearrangement joins TRBV9 to TRBJ2-1; D unclear. Germline CDR1 SGDLS, CDR2 YYNGEE. Between the trimmed V and J ends, which lost 0 bases and 2 bases, there was a span of 9 bases. The CDR3 sequence is 15 residues long. CDR3 DNA: TGTGCCAGCAGCGTAGCGGTCAACCCCTACAATGAGCAGTTCTTC. Translating it yields CASSVAVNPYNEQFF.

The V gene is TRBV20-1, the J gene TRBJ2-1; 8 bases are shared with TRBD2. The CDR3 covers 15 residues. Trimming took 7 bases from V and 8 from J; bases not matched to a gene: 16. Germline-derived CDR1 and CDR2 are DFQATT and SNEGSKA (reference sequence). The CDR3 coding sequence is TGCAGTGTTCGATTGGCCGGGGGGGCTATCGATGAGCAGTTCTTC. Translation: CSVRLAGGAIDEQFF.

This chain joins TRBV20-1 and TRBJ2-3, with a possible D match to TRBD2 (6 bases). The CDR3 is 13 residues long. V was shortened by 7 bases and J by 3 bases, with 14 bases between the two germline ends. CDR1 DFQATT and CDR2 SNEGSKA come from the germline V gene (reference sequence). The CDR3 DNA reads TGCAGTGGGGGGGTAGGGCAAACAGATACGCAGTATTTT. It specifies CSGGVGQTDTQYF.

The V gene is TRBV2, the J gene TRBJ1-5; maybe TRBD1 (6 bases). CDR1 and CDR2 from the germline V gene are SNHLY and FYNNEI. This CDR3 spans 14 amino acids. V was pared by 4 bases and J by 7 bases, with 14 bases between. The CDR3 loop is CASSADRFEQPQHF. CDR3 DNA: TGTGCCAGCAGTGCCGACAGGTTTGAGCAGCCCCAGCATTTT.

This clonotype was counted between two and nine times. The genes are TRBV4-1 and TRBJ2-4, with 7 positions matching TRBD1. Germline assignment: CDR1 MGHRA and CDR2 YSYEKL. The trim removed 4 bases at V and 13 bases at J, leaving 7 bases unmatched. This CDR3 comprises 12 residues. CDR3 sequence (DNA): TGCGCCAGCAGCCTCCAGGGGGTCGTGCAGTACTTC. Its translation: CASSLQGVVQYF.

The rearrangement joins TRBV20-1 to TRBJ2-7; D remains ambiguous. The germline gives CDR1 DFQATT, CDR2 SNEGSKA (reference sequence). Trimming pared 4 bases from V and 8 bases from J, leaving 12 bases between. This CDR3 is 11 amino acids long. The CDR3 region is CSATVVGKQYF. CDR3 nucleotides: TGCAGTGCTACGGTCGTGGGGAAGCAGTACTTC.

CDR3 loop: CASSEWYLAGARYNEQYF. CDR3 DNA: TGTGCCAGCAGTGAATGGTACTTGGCAGGGGCACGTTACAATGAGCAGTACTTC. The chain carries TRBV6-1 and TRBJ2-7, with D possibly matching TRBD1 (6 bases). The V and J ends lost 2 bases and 7 bases respectively, with 27 bases between them. In germline, CDR1 is MNHNS, CDR2 SASEGT. This CDR3 is built from 18 residues.

The chain uses TRBV6-2 or TRBV6-3 and TRBJ2-1, with D possibly matching TRBD1 (6 bases). This CDR3 has 16 amino acids. CDR1 and CDR2 (germline): MNHEY, SVGEGT. Trimming shortened V by 5 bases and J by 0 bases, and 14 bases separated the two germline ends. CDR3 amino acids: CASSAGQGNSYNEQFF. DNA of the CDR3: TGTGCCAGCAGTGCCGGGCAGGGGAACTCCTACAATGAGCAGTTCTTC.

This chain connects TRBV5-6 to TRBJ2-1; no clear D gene. The CDR3 sequence is 14 residues long. Trimming removed 6 bases from V and 6 bases from J, with 16 bases in between. The V gene's germline CDR1 is SGHDT and CDR2 YYEEEE. The CDR3, as DNA: TGTGCCAGCACCATGGGCCCCGGCCCCAATGAGCAGTTCTTC. Its translation: CASTMGPGPNEQFF.

The chain recombines TRBV27 with TRBJ2-3; 16 nucleotides line up with TRBD2. V trimming: 3 bases; J trimming: 4 bases; junction bases outside the gene matches: 7. The CDR3 extends over 18 amino acids. Germline values: CDR1 MNHEY, CDR2 SMNVEV (reference sequence). The CDR3 DNA reads TGTGCCAGCAGTTTCCTGGGACTAGCGGGGGGGACGGCAGATACGCAGTATTTT. Translated: CASSFLGLAGGTADTQYF.

This clonotype was seen a few times. The chain is built from TRBV5-1 and TRBJ2-5; possible D gene TRBD2, 5 bases. Per the germline V gene, CDR1 is SGHRS and CDR2 is YFSETQ. V lost 0 bases and J 5 bases, leaving 11 bases between the germline ends. The CDR3 totals 14 residues. The CDR3 nucleotides are TGCGCCAGCAGCTTGGGGACTGCGCTTGAGACCCAGTACTTC. Protein sequence: CASSLGTALETQYF.

This chain links TRBV7-8 with TRBJ2-1; 10 bases line up with TRBD1. The germline V gene encodes CDR1 SGHVS and CDR2 FQNEAQ. This CDR3 comprises 16 residues. After removal of 5 bases from V and 6 bases from J, the junction contained 10 bases not matched to a gene. The CDR3 nucleotides are TGTGCCAGCAGCATAGAATGGGGACAGGGGATCAATGAGCAGTTCTTC. It is translated as CASSIEWGQGINEQFF.

The rearrangement links TRBV10-3 to TRBJ2-2; TRBD2 matches 8 bases. Germline V gene data show CDR1 as ENHRY and CDR2 as SYGVKD. The CDR3 has 13 residues. V was pared by 6 bases and J by 7 bases, with 4 bases of the junction left unmatched. This CDR3 is CAISGGADGELFF. The DNA for the CDR3 is TGTGCCATCAGCGGGGGGGCCGACGGGGAGCTGTTTTTT.

This clonotype was seen only a few times. This chain links TRBV19 with TRBJ1-5; no reliable D call. CDR1 and CDR2 (germline): LNHDA, SQIVND (reference sequence). The CDR3 length is 14 residues. With 5 bases removed from V and 0 bases from J, the gap between germline ends came to 8 bases. CDR3 sequence (DNA): TGTGCCAGTAGTTCAGTGTATAGCAATCAGCCCCAGCATTTT. It codes for CASSSVYSNQPQHF.

This clonotype has a handful of counts. J is TRBJ1-1 and V is TRBV15, with D tentatively TRBD1 (5 bases). V lost 3 bases, J lost 2 bases, and 13 bases lay in between. Germline loops: CDR1 LNHNV, CDR2 YYDKDF (reference sequence). This CDR3 spans 15 amino acids. For the CDR3, the DNA is TGTGCCACCAGCAGGGGTGGGCAGGGAAACACTGAAGCTTTCTTT. Residues: CATSRGGQGNTEAFF.

The gene calls are TRBV5-1 and TRBJ2-2; 12 positions agree with TRBD2. Germline trimming cut 5 bases from V and 0 bases from J; bases unmatched to any gene: 5. The CDR3 runs to 17 residues. From germline, CDR1 is SGHRS and CDR2 YFSETQ. The CDR3 region has the DNA TGCGCCAGCAGATCATCTAGCGGGGGGGCGAACACCGGGGAGCTGTTTTTT. Amino acid sequence: CASRSSSGGANTGELFF.

This sequence joins TRBV5-1 and TRBJ1-1; D might be TRBD1 (6 bases). CDR3 length equals 18 residues. Germline CDR1 is SGHRS and CDR2 is YFSETQ. Trimming shortened V by 2 bases and J by 1 base, and 21 bases separated the two germline ends. The CDR3 DNA is TGCGCCAGCAGCTTCCCAGCTGGAGTGGGGGGGGCGAACACTGAAGCTTTCTTT. Protein sequence: CASSFPAGVGGANTEAFF.